This TCR beta chain was recorded in a study of cytomegalovirus exposure and HLA in healthy donors. General study points: The authors later found HLA-associated TCR beta chains more clonally expanded than equally common others.

Trimming left V 2 bases short and J 1 base short, with 6 bases between. The CDR3 is made up of 14 amino acids. Germline values: CDR1 MDHEN, CDR2 SYDVKM. About this clone: Its antigen is currently unknown.

As for the donors, each was a healthy bone marrow donor. 60 Vbeta and 13 Jbeta primers were used in PCR. Clones were sequenced by immunoSEQ multiplex PCR, and TCRdb holds only the in-frame ones, with some missing. The data hold 130,000 to 150,000 clones, with 80% to 90% observed a single time. The V call is TRBV28, the J call TRBJ1-5; D gene unclear. This TCR derives from a woman between 40 and 55 years old in good health and CMV-seropositive. The specimen sequenced was PBMCs. DNA for the CDR3: TGTGCCAGCAGTTTAGCCAGAAGCAATCAGCCCCAGCATTTT. Translation: CASSLARSNQPQHF.